The following is a T cell receptor (beta chain) sequence with its context. The data were obtained in a study of cytomegalovirus exposure and HLA in healthy donors. PCR used 60 Vbeta primers and 13 Jbeta primers. Original processing methods: In a later analysis, of some 80 million unique beta chains, approximately 10 million appeared in at least two donors. Profiling relied on immunoSEQ multiplex PCR, and the TCRdb table lists in-frame clones only, not all of them. D and trimming come from the DNA, and the V and J calls and clone size come from that table. The sample consists of 150,000 to 200,000 clones, roughly 87% of them appearing once. Germline V gives CDR1 SEHNR, CDR2 FQNEAQ (reference sequence). The CDR3 covers 15 residues. V was trimmed by 7 bases and J by 6 bases, leaving 22 bases between them.

Sequencing was done on a sample of PBMCs. The clonotype was recovered from a woman aged 45-65 years in good health and CMV-seronegative. The chain carries TRBV7-9 and TRBJ2-7, with a tentative D call TRBD2 (5 bases). As DNA, the CDR3 is TGTGCCAGCATCTCCTCGGGGTCGGGATCGGCCGAGCAGTACTTC. This sequence encodes CASISSGSGSAEQYF.